This is a list of T cell receptor beta chains from one sample in a study of blood T cell repertoires in COVID-19. Using immunoSEQ multiplex PCR, the repertoire was profiled, and TCRdb retains in-frame clones only, with some absent. Here the sample spans almost 250,000 clones, around nine tenths being singletons. Material: peripheral blood. These receptors all come from a woman in her sixties who had recovered from COVID-19. Both conserved end residues are part of each CDR3. A D gene is named only where the DNA matches it firmly. Clone size is shown for a subset of rows, as once, few, many or a class of expanded clone.

j_gene	d_gene	v_gene	abundance	CDR3nt	CDR3aa
TRBJ2-7	-	TRBV5-1	-	TGCGCCAGCAGCTTCGGTCAGGGTATCTACGAGCAGTACTTC	CASSFGQGIYEQYF
TRBJ2-5	TRBD2	TRBV3-1/TRBV3-2	once	TGTGCCAGCAGCCAAGATCCGGGGGGGGCGCGGGAGACCCAGTACTTC	CASSQDPGGARETQYF
TRBJ1-3	-	TRBV7-2	-	TGTGCCAGCAGCTTAGTTCGGGATTCTGGAAACACCATATATTTT	CASSLVRDSGNTIYF
TRBJ1-6	-	TRBV5-1	-	TGCGCCAGCAGCTTGGAACAGTTATCACCCCTCCACTTT	CASSLEQLSPLHF
TRBJ2-5	-	TRBV2	-	TGTGCAGCCTCCCAGGGACTCCCACAAGAGACCCAGTACTTC	CAASQGLPQETQYF
TRBJ1-2	-	TRBV6-5	-	TGTGCCAGCGCGGATTTCTATGGCTACACCTTC	CASADFYGYTF
TRBJ1-6	-	TRBV7-3	-	TGTGCCAGCAGCTTGCAGGGCTCTAATTCACCCCTCCACTTT	CASSLQGSNSPLHF
TRBJ1-3	-	TRBV5-6	-	TGTGCCAGCAGCCCGGGGTGGGCCTCTGGAAACACCATATATTTT	CASSPGWASGNTIYF
TRBJ2-7	-	TRBV29-1	once	TGCAGCGTCCCCGGGCCCAGGGCTGTCTACGAGCAGTACTTC	CSVPGPRAVYEQYF
TRBJ2-3	-	TRBV3-1/TRBV3-2	-	TGTGCCAGCAGCCAGGCTATAGCTACGCAGTATTTT	CASSQAIATQYF
TRBJ2-7	-	TRBV7-3	-	TGTGCCAGCAGCTTACAGGTGGCAGGGAGGGGGGAGCAGTACTTC	CASSLQVAGRGEQYF
TRBJ1-3	-	TRBV19	-	TGTGCCAGTAGTATCGATGGGGCCGGAAACACCATATATTTT	CASSIDGAGNTIYF
TRBJ1-2	-	TRBV6-5	-	TGTGCCAGCAGTTATAGCGGCAGATCAAGTGGCTACACCTTC	CASSYSGRSSGYTF
TRBJ2-7	-	TRBV3-1/TRBV3-2	-	TGTGCCAGCAGCCAAACAGGGAAGGGGGAGCAGTACTTC	CASSQTGKGEQYF
TRBJ2-1	TRBD1	TRBV5-5	-	TGTGCCAGCAGCCCTACAGGGGGCGGCTACAATGAGCAGTTCTTC	CASSPTGGGYNEQFF
TRBJ2-3	TRBD2	TRBV7-2	-	TGTGCCAGCAGCTTGCGGGGACTAGCGGGCACAGATACGCAGTATTTT	CASSLRGLAGTDTQYF
TRBJ2-1	TRBD2	TRBV5-1	-	TGCGCCAGCAGCCCTCAGCTAGCGGGCGGTTACAATGAGCAGTTCTTC	CASSPQLAGGYNEQFF
TRBJ2-5	-	TRBV24-1	-	TGTGCCACCAGTGATCCGACAGGGGAGGGGGAGACCCAGTACTTC	CATSDPTGEGETQYF
TRBJ1-5	TRBD1	TRBV28	-	TGTGCCAGCAGTTTATTTCTGGGACAGGGGGCATATAGCAATCAGCCCCAGCATTTT	CASSLFLGQGAYSNQPQHF
TRBJ1-5	-	TRBV28	-	TGTGCCAGCAGACCAACAGGGAACAGCAATCAGCCCCAGCATTTT	CASRPTGNSNQPQHF
TRBJ1-2	-	TRBV28	-	TGTGCCAGCAGTTTACCTCAGGGCTACACCTTC	CASSLPQGYTF
TRBJ1-2	-	TRBV9	-	TGTGCCAGCAGCCCTGACCTGGGGCTGACGTCGGGTGGCTACACCTTC	CASSPDLGLTSGGYTF
TRBJ1-2	TRBD1	TRBV11-1	-	TGTGCCAGCAGCCCTGGACAGGGGGTCTATGGCTACACCTTC	CASSPGQGVYGYTF
TRBJ1-4	TRBD1	TRBV4-1	-	TGCGCCAGCAGCCAAGATGTCCCGCAGGGGGGTGAAAAACTGTTTTTT	CASSQDVPQGGEKLFF
TRBJ1-2	TRBD1	TRBV28	few	TGTGCCAGCAGTTTCTATCGGAGACAGGGTTTTGGCTACACCTTC	CASSFYRRQGFGYTF